The entry below describes one T cell receptor (beta chain). This record comes from a study of T cell changes during pregnancy in multiple sclerosis. Measured with immunoSEQ multiplex PCR; TCRdb has only the in-frame clones, and not every one. This sample has some 49,000 clones, with over 90% found just once. The origin of this receptor is a female donor with multiple sclerosis, enrolled in a pregnancy study. The sample here was CD8+ T cells from peripheral blood mononuclear cells, taken in the first trimester of pregnancy.

CDR3: CASSDPILAGDVGANVLTF. The CDR3, as DNA: TGCGCCAGCAGTGACCCTATACTAGCGGGAGATGTTGGGGCCAACGTCCTGACTTTC. This sequence joins TRBV10-2 and TRBJ2-6; 11 bases are a match to TRBD2. The J segment lost 3 bases and the V segment lost 3 bases, leaving 10 bases of the junction unmatched. Germline V CDR1 and CDR2: WSHSY, SAAADI. CDR3 size: 19 residues.